These T cell receptor beta chains were read from a single sample in a study of blood T cells in healthy people across ages. In TCRdb, the 5' RACE reads were re-called with MiXCR into one record per CDR3 protein. This table has roughly 720,000 distinct CDR3 sequences, 50% to 65% appearing once. The sequencing sample was made of blood. These receptor sequences come from an elderly man in good health. CDR3s include the opening cysteine and the closing phenylalanine or tryptophan. A D gene is named only where the DNA matches it firmly. Some rows mark clone size as missing; the rest say once, few, many or name a class of expanded clone.

cdr3_nt: TGTGCCAGCAGTCCCGGGCCCCTCCAGACCCAGTACTTC
cdr3_aa: CASSPGPLQTQYF
d_call: .
clone_size: many
j_call: TRBJ2-5
v_call: TRBV6-5

cdr3_nt: TGTGCCAGCAGCTACCGACAGGGCTCTGGGGCCAACGTCCTGACTTTC
cdr3_aa: CASSYRQGSGANVLTF
d_call: TRBD1
clone_size: .
j_call: TRBJ2-6
v_call: TRBV7-2

cdr3_nt: TGCGCCAGCAGCCAAGGGCTTCTACTAGCGGCCCAAGAGACCCAGTACTTC
cdr3_aa: CASSQGLLLAAQETQYF
d_call: TRBD2
clone_size: .
j_call: TRBJ2-5
v_call: TRBV4-1

cdr3_nt: TGCGCCAGCAGCCCAAGGACAAACTCCAGGGACGAGCAGTACTTC
cdr3_aa: CASSPRTNSRDEQYF
d_call: .
clone_size: .
j_call: TRBJ2-7
v_call: TRBV5-1

cdr3_nt: TGCGCCAGCAGCGCCCGGGACAGGGTCAATTCACCCCTCCACTTT
cdr3_aa: CASSARDRVNSPLHF
d_call: TRBD1
clone_size: .
j_call: TRBJ1-6
v_call: TRBV4-1

cdr3_nt: TGTGCCAGCAGCCACGGGACAGGGTCCCGCGAGCAGTACTTC
cdr3_aa: CASSHGTGSREQYF
d_call: TRBD1
clone_size: .
j_call: TRBJ2-7
v_call: TRBV3-1

cdr3_nt: TGTGCCAGCAGTGGGACAGGGCTGTTATGGGGCTACACCTTC
cdr3_aa: CASSGTGLLWGYTF
d_call: TRBD1
clone_size: .
j_call: TRBJ1-2
v_call: TRBV3-1

cdr3_nt: TGTGCCAGCAGTTTACGACAGGAGTGGCATGAGCAGTTCTTC
cdr3_aa: CASSLRQEWHEQFF
d_call: .
clone_size: .
j_call: TRBJ2-1
v_call: TRBV12-3/TRBV12-4

cdr3_nt: TGTGCCAGCAGCTACCAGGGGTCCCCGAACACTGAAGCTTTCTTT
cdr3_aa: CASSYQGSPNTEAFF
d_call: .
clone_size: few
j_call: TRBJ1-1
v_call: TRBV12-3/TRBV12-4

cdr3_nt: TGTGCCATCAGTGCGAACAGGGAGTACGAGCAGTACTTC
cdr3_aa: CAISANREYEQYF
d_call: .
clone_size: .
j_call: TRBJ2-7
v_call: TRBV10-3

cdr3_nt: TGTGCCAGCAGCCCCATACCCCTACTAAATTCACCCCTCCACTTT
cdr3_aa: CASSPIPLLNSPLHF
d_call: .
clone_size: .
j_call: TRBJ1-6
v_call: TRBV13

cdr3_nt: TGTGCCAGCAGCGCGGGGACAGGGGGCAAGAACACTGAAGCTTTCTTT
cdr3_aa: CASSAGTGGKNTEAFF
d_call: TRBD1
clone_size: .
j_call: TRBJ1-1
v_call: TRBV5-6

cdr3_nt: TGTGCCAGCACCTCGCCGGGAGGGAGCTCCTACAATGAGCAGTACTTC
cdr3_aa: CASTSPGGSSYNEQYF
d_call: TRBD2
clone_size: .
j_call: TRBJ2-7
v_call: TRBV27

cdr3_nt: TGTGCCAGCAGTCCCCCGCAACTTGAAGCTTTCTTT
cdr3_aa: CASSPPQLEAFF
d_call: .
clone_size: few
j_call: TRBJ1-1
v_call: TRBV11-1

cdr3_nt: TGCGCCAGCAGCCGACTAGGGTCCCGGCTCGACGAGCAGTACTTC
cdr3_aa: CASSRLGSRLDEQYF
d_call: .
clone_size: .
j_call: TRBJ2-7
v_call: TRBV5-1

cdr3_nt: TGCAGTGCCACTGGAGGGGGGGGGCGAGTAACCGGGGAGCTGTTTTTT
cdr3_aa: CSATGGGGRVTGELFF
d_call: .
clone_size: .
j_call: TRBJ2-2
v_call: TRBV20-1

cdr3_nt: TGTGCCAGCACCCCGGGACATGATGGCACTGAAGCTTTCTTT
cdr3_aa: CASTPGHDGTEAFF
d_call: .
clone_size: .
j_call: TRBJ1-1
v_call: TRBV6-7

cdr3_nt: TGTGCCAGCTCCATTGGACAGGGCGCTTTAACTGAAGCTTTCTTT
cdr3_aa: CASSIGQGALTEAFF
d_call: TRBD1
clone_size: once
j_call: TRBJ1-1
v_call: TRBV18

cdr3_nt: TGTGCCAGCAGTTATAACGGTTGGGATAGCGGGAGAATAGAGCAGTACTTC
cdr3_aa: CASSYNGWDSGRIEQYF
d_call: TRBD2
clone_size: .
j_call: TRBJ2-7
v_call: TRBV6-6

cdr3_nt: TGCGCCAGCAGCCAAGATCCCGGGACTAGCGGGAGAAAGGGTGAGCAGTTCTTC
cdr3_aa: CASSQDPGTSGRKGEQFF
d_call: TRBD2
clone_size: .
j_call: TRBJ2-1
v_call: TRBV4-1

cdr3_nt: TGCAGTGCTCGCCTCAGGGTCCAGGCCTCTGGCTACACCTTC
cdr3_aa: CSARLRVQASGYTF
d_call: .
clone_size: .
j_call: TRBJ1-2
v_call: TRBV20-1

cdr3_nt: TGCGCCAGCAGCTCCGAACAAGAGACCCAGTACTTC
cdr3_aa: CASSSEQETQYF
d_call: .
clone_size: .
j_call: TRBJ2-5
v_call: TRBV5-1

cdr3_nt: TGCAGTGCTAGGTGGGACGCAGTCTACGAGCAGTACTTC
cdr3_aa: CSARWDAVYEQYF
d_call: .
clone_size: .
j_call: TRBJ2-7
v_call: TRBV20-1

cdr3_nt: TGTGCCAGCAGCCCCCAGGACAGCTATGGCTACACCTTC
cdr3_aa: CASSPQDSYGYTF
d_call: .
clone_size: many
j_call: TRBJ1-2
v_call: TRBV6-5

cdr3_nt: TGCGCCAGCACCCCCTCAGCCCTCCTCAATGAGCAGTTCTTC
cdr3_aa: CASTPSALLNEQFF
d_call: .
clone_size: .
j_call: TRBJ2-1
v_call: TRBV5-1

cdr3_nt: TGTGCCAGCGCGGCTAGCGAAACCAGATACGCGTATTTT
cdr3_aa: CASAASETRYAYF
d_call: .
clone_size: few
j_call: TRBJ2-3
v_call: TRBV7-9

cdr3_nt: TGTGCCAGCAGTTCCAGCATACCATTTAGCTACACCTTC
cdr3_aa: CASSSSIPFSYTF
d_call: .
clone_size: .
j_call: TRBJ1-2
v_call: TRBV27

cdr3_nt: TGTGCCAGCAGCGTAGGACTAGCGGACTCCTGCAATGAGCAGTTCTTC
cdr3_aa: CASSVGLADSCNEQFF
d_call: TRBD2
clone_size: .
j_call: TRBJ2-1
v_call: TRBV9

cdr3_nt: TGCAGTGCCATCGGGCGGTTAGCGGGAGGGGAACCCTACGAGCAGTACTTC
cdr3_aa: CSAIGRLAGGEPYEQYF
d_call: TRBD2
clone_size: .
j_call: TRBJ2-7
v_call: TRBV20-1

cdr3_nt: TGTGCCAGCAGTTCCGTAGGCGTTCGGCTCCGTGAGCAGTACTTC
cdr3_aa: CASSSVGVRLREQYF
d_call: .
clone_size: few
j_call: TRBJ2-5
v_call: TRBV12-3/TRBV12-4

cdr3_nt: TGTGCCACGCGAACCGGGGGTTCCGAGCAGTACTTC
cdr3_aa: CATRTGGSEQYF
d_call: .
clone_size: .
j_call: TRBJ2-7
v_call: TRBV12-3/TRBV12-4

cdr3_nt: TGTGCCATCAGTGAGTCGGGGAAAGTCAGCACAGATACGCAGTATTTT
cdr3_aa: CAISESGKVSTDTQYF
d_call: .
clone_size: few
j_call: TRBJ2-3
v_call: TRBV10-3

cdr3_nt: TGTGCCAGCAGCACCCGGGGCTCCTACAATGAGCAGTTCTTC
cdr3_aa: CASSTRGSYNEQFF
d_call: .
clone_size: .
j_call: TRBJ2-1
v_call: TRBV9

cdr3_nt: TGTGCCAGCAGCCAAAAAACGCCAGGGCGTTACGAGCAGTACTTC
cdr3_aa: CASSQKTPGRYEQYF
d_call: .
clone_size: .
j_call: TRBJ2-7
v_call: TRBV3-1

cdr3_nt: TGCAGTGCTAGGGACAGGGGTTTTGAGACCCAGTACTTC
cdr3_aa: CSARDRGFETQYF
d_call: TRBD1
clone_size: .
j_call: TRBJ2-5
v_call: TRBV20-1

cdr3_nt: TGTGCCAGCAGTGGGGGGACTAGCGTCACCTACGAGCAGTACTTC
cdr3_aa: CASSGGTSVTYEQYF
d_call: TRBD2
clone_size: .
j_call: TRBJ2-7
v_call: TRBV27

cdr3_nt: TGTGCCAGCAGCTTTTCTGTGGACAGGGGAGGTTACGGGCAGTACTTC
cdr3_aa: CASSFSVDRGGYGQYF
d_call: TRBD1
clone_size: .
j_call: TRBJ2-7
v_call: TRBV13

cdr3_nt: TGCAGTGCTATTCGAGGGGCCTCTGGGGCCAACGTCCTGACTTTC
cdr3_aa: CSAIRGASGANVLTF
d_call: .
clone_size: .
j_call: TRBJ2-6
v_call: TRBV20-1

cdr3_nt: TGTGCCAGCAGTGAAGCTCCGCGGGGGGACTACGAGCAGTACTTC
cdr3_aa: CASSEAPRGDYEQYF
d_call: TRBD2
clone_size: .
j_call: TRBJ2-7
v_call: TRBV2

cdr3_nt: TGCAGCGTTGATACCCCGGGACGGGGTGGCGGGACCCAGTACTTC
cdr3_aa: CSVDTPGRGGGTQYF
d_call: .
clone_size: .
j_call: TRBJ2-5
v_call: TRBV29-1

cdr3_nt: TGCAGCGTTGGACCGCCGAACGCTGAAGCTTTCTTT
cdr3_aa: CSVGPPNAEAFF
d_call: .
clone_size: .
j_call: TRBJ1-1
v_call: TRBV29-1

cdr3_nt: TGTGCCAGCACCCCCGGTGAAGCGGGATTCTCGGACCAGTACTTC
cdr3_aa: CASTPGEAGFSDQYF
d_call: TRBD2
clone_size: .
j_call: TRBJ2-7
v_call: TRBV6-5

cdr3_nt: TGTGCCAGCATAAGAGGGACAGCAACTAATGAAAAACTGTTTTTT
cdr3_aa: CASIRGTATNEKLFF
d_call: TRBD1
clone_size: .
j_call: TRBJ1-4
v_call: TRBV2

cdr3_nt: TGCAGTGCTAGAGGACCGGGGGCAACTAATGAAAAACTGTTTTTT
cdr3_aa: CSARGPGATNEKLFF
d_call: .
clone_size: .
j_call: TRBJ1-4
v_call: TRBV20-1

cdr3_nt: TGCGCCAGCACACAGCGTGGGAGGGAGTCCGGGGAGCTGTTTTTT
cdr3_aa: CASTQRGRESGELFF
d_call: TRBD2
clone_size: .
j_call: TRBJ2-2
v_call: TRBV5-1

cdr3_nt: TGCAGTGCTTTCCCCGGAGAAACCTTTGAAGCTTTCTTT
cdr3_aa: CSAFPGETFEAFF
d_call: .
clone_size: few
j_call: TRBJ1-1
v_call: TRBV20-1

cdr3_nt: TGTGCCACCAGCAGAGGGATATACAATGAGCAGTTCTTC
cdr3_aa: CATSRGIYNEQFF
d_call: .
clone_size: few
j_call: TRBJ2-1
v_call: TRBV15

cdr3_nt: TGCAGTGCTAGAGTAGGTAGCGGGAGTCGTAATGAGCAGTTCTTC
cdr3_aa: CSARVGSGSRNEQFF
d_call: TRBD2
clone_size: few
j_call: TRBJ2-1
v_call: TRBV20-1

cdr3_nt: TGCGTCAGCAGCGCTAGACAGGGGGAGAGCTCCTACGAGCAGTACTTC
cdr3_aa: CVSSARQGESSYEQYF
d_call: TRBD1
clone_size: once
j_call: TRBJ2-7
v_call: TRBV5-1

cdr3_nt: TGTGCCATCAGTGAGAAGGACATTCAGTACTTC
cdr3_aa: CAISEKDIQYF
d_call: .
clone_size: few
j_call: TRBJ2-4
v_call: TRBV10-3